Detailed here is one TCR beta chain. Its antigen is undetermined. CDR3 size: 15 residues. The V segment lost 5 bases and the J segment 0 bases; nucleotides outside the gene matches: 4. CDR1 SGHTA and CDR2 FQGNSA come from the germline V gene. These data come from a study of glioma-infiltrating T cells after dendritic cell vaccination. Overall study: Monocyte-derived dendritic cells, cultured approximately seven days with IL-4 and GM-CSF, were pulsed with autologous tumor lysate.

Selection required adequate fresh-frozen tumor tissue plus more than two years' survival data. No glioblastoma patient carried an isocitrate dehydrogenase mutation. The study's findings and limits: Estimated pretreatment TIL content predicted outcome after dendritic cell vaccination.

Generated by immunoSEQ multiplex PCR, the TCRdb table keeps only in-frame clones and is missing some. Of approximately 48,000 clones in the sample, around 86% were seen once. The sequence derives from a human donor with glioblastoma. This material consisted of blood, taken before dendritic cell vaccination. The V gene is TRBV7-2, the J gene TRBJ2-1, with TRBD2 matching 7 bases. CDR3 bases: TGTGCCAGCAGCGCTAGCGGCAGCTCCTACAATGAGCAGTTCTTC. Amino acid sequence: CASSASGSSYNEQFF.